This T cell receptor (beta chain) was observed in a study of T cell changes during pregnancy in multiple sclerosis (dated by TCRdb to the late 2010s). The study in broad terms: In women with multiple sclerosis, the researchers looked at how the T cell repertoire shifted as pregnancy progressed.

On this clone: Its recognized antigen is unknown. No base-level quality is on record; no much larger clone is a single base apart.

Library creation used the immunoSEQ multiplex PCR assay. TCRdb re-hosts the immuneACCESS table, in-frame sequences only. Its copies lack some clones; in the studies checked, an unresolved V gene accounts for under half of them, and the cause for the rest is not known. The sample table shows about 44,000 clones, and 92% are seen once. The ten biggest clones cover about 0.73% of the sample. CDR1 and CDR2 are drawn from the germline V gene (reference sequence): LNHDA, SQIVND. The CDR3 sequence holds 13 residues, the cysteine and phenylalanine included. Only the CDR3 DNA stays, 39 bases, in frame from base 1. Trimming costs V 3 bases and J 2 bases, and their ends lie 7 bases apart.

Sequencing was performed on CD4+ T cells from peripheral blood mononuclear cells, taken in the first trimester of pregnancy. The clonotype comes from a female donor with multiple sclerosis, enrolled in a pregnancy study. This chain is built from TRBV19 and TRBJ2-5, with TRBD2 as a weak D call on 5 bases. The DNA is TGTGCCAGTAGTATCGGGAAACAAGAGACCCAGTACTTC. Protein translation: CASSIGKQETQYF.